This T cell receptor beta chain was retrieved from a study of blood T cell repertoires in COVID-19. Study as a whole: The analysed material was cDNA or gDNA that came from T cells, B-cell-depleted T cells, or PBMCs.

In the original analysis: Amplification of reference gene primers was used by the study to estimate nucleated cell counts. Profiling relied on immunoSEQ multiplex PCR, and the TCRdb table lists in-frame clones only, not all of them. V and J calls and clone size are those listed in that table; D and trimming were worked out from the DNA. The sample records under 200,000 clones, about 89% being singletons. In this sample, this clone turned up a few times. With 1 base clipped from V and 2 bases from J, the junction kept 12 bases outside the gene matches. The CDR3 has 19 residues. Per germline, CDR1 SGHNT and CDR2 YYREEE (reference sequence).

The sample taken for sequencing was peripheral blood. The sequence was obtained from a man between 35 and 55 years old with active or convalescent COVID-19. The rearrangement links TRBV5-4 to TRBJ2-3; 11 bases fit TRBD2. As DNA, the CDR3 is TGTGCCAGCAGCTTGCTAACACTAGCGGGGGTCCCGCTCACAGATACGCAGTATTTT. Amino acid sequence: CASSLLTLAGVPLTDTQYF.